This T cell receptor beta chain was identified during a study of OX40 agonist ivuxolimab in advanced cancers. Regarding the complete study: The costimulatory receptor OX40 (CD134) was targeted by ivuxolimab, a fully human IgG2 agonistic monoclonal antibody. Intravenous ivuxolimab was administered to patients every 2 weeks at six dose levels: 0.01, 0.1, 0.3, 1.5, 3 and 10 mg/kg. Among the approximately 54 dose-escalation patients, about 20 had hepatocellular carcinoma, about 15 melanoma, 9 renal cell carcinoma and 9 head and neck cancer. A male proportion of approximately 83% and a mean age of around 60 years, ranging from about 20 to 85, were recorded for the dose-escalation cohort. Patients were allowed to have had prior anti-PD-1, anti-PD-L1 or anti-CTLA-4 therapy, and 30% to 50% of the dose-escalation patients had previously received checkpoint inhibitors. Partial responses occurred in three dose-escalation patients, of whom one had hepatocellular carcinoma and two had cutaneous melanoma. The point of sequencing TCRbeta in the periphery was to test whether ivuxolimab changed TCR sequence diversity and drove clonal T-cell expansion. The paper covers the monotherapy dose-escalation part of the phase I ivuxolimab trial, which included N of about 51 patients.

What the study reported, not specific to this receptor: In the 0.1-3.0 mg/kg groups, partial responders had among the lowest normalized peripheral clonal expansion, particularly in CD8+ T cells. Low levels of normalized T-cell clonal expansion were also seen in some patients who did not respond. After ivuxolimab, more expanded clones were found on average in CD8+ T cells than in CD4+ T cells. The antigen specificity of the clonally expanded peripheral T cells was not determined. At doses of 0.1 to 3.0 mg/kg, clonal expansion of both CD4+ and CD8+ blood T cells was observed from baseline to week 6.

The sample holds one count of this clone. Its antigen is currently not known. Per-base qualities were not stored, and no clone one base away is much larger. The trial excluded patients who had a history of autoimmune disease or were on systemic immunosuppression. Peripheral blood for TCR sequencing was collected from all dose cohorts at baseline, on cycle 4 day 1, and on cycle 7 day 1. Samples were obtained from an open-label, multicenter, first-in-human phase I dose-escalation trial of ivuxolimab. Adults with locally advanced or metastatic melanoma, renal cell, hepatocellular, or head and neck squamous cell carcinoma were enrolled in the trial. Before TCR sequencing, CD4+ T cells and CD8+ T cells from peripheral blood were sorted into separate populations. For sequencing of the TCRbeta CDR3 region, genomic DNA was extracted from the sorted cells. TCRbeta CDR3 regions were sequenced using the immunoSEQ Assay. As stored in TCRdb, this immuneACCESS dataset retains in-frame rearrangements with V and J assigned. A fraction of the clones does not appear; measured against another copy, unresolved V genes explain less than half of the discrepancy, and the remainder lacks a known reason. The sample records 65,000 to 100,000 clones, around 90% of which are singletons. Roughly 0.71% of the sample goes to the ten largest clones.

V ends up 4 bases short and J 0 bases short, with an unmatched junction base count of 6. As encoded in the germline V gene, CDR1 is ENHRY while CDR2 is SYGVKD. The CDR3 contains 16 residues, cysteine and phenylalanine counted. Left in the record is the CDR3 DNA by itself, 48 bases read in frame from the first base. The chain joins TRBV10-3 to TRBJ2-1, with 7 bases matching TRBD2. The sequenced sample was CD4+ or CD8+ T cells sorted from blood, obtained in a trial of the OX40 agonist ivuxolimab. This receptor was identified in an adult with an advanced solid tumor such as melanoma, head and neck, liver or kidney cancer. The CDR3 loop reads CAISASSGDSYNEQFF. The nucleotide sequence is TGTGCCATCAGTGCGTCTAGCGGAGACTCCTACAATGAGCAGTTCTTC.